This T cell receptor beta chain derives from a study of control samples from healthy donors and cancer patients. The assay was immunoSEQ multiplex PCR, and TCRdb's table has in-frame clones only and misses some. Of 150,000 to 200,000 clones listed, over 85% were seen once; the top ten hold over 1.3%. In germline, CDR1 is KGHSH, CDR2 LQKENI. V shed 5 bases and J shed 8 bases, with 10 bases lying between them. This CDR3 is built from 12 residues. The chain carries TRBV18 and TRBJ2-1; weak D call: TRBD2 (5 bases). Sequencing was carried out using blood. The sequence derives from a man younger than 35 in good health. CDR3 nucleotide sequence: TGTGCCAGCTCAACGAGGGTATATGAGCAGTTCTTC. Its protein is CASSTRVYEQFF.